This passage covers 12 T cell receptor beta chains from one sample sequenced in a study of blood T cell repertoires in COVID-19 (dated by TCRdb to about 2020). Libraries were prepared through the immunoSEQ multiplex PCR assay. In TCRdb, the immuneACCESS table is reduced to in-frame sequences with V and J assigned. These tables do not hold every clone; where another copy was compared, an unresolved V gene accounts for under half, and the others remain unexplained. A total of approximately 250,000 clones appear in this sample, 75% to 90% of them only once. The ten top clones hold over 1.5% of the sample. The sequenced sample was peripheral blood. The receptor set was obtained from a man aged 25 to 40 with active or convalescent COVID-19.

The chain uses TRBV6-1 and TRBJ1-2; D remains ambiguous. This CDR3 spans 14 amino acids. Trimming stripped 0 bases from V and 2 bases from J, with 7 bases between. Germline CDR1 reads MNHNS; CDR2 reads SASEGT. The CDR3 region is CASSEAQQNYGYTF. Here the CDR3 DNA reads TGTGCCAGCAGTGAAGCACAGCAGAACTATGGCTACACCTTC.

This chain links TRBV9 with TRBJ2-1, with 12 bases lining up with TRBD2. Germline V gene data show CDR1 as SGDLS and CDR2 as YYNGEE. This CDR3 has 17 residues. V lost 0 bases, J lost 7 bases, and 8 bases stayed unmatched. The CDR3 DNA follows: TGTGCCAGCAGCGTAGTCCCCTTGACTAGCGGGGGTAATGAGCAGTTCTTC. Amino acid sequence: CASSVVPLTSGGNEQFF.

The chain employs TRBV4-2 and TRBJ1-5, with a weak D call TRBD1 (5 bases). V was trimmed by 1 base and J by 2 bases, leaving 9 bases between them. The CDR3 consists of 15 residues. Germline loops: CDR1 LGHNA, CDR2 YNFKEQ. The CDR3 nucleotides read TGTGCCAGCAGCCAAGCCACGGGGGGCAATCAGCCCCAGCATTTT. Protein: CASSQATGGNQPQHF.

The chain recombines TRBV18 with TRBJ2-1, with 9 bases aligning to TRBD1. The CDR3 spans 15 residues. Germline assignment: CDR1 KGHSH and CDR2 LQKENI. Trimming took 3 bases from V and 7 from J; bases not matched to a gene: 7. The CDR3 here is CASSPTGGSVNEQFF. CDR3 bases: TGTGCCAGCTCACCTACAGGGGGCTCGGTGAATGAGCAGTTCTTC.

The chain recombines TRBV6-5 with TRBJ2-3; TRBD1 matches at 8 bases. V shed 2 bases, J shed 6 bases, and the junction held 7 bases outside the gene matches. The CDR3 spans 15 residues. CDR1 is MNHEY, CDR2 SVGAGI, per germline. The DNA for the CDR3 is TGTGCCAGCAGTTACGCCGGGACAGGCCGTGATACGCAGTATTTT. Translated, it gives CASSYAGTGRDTQYF.

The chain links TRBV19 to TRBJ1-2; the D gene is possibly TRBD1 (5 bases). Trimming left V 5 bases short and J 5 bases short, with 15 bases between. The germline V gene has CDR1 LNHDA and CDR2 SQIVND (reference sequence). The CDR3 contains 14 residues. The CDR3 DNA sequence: TGTGCCAGTAGTTCGACAGTCAGATCGTATGGCTACACCTTC. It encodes CASSSTVRSYGYTF.

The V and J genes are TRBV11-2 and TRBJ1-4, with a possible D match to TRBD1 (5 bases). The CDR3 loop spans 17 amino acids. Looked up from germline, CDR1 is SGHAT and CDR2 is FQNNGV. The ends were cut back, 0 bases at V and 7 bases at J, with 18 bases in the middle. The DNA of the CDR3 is TGTGCCAGCAGCTTAGACCACGAACAGGTCTGGATTGAAAAACTGTTTTTT. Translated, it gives CASSLDHEQVWIEKLFF.

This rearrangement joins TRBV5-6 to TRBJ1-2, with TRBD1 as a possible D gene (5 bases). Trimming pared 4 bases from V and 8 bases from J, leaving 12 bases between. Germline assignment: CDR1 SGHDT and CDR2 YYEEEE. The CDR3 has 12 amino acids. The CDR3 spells CASSLGTGGYTF. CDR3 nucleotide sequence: TGTGCCAGCAGCCTAGGGACTGGCGGCTACACCTTC.

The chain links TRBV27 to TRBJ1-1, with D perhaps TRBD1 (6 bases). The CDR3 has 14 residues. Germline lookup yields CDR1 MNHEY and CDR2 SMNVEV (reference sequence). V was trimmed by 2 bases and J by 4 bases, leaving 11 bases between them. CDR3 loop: CASSLGGAFTEAFF. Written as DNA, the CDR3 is TGTGCCAGCAGTTTAGGGGGGGCGTTCACTGAAGCTTTCTTT.

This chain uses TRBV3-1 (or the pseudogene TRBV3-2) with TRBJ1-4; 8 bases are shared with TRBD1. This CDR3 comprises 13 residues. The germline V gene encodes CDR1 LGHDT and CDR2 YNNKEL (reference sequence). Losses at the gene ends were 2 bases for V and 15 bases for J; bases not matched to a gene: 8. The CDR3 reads CASSQPRQGQLFF. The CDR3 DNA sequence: TGTGCCAGCAGCCAACCCCGACAGGGGCAGTTGTTTTTT.

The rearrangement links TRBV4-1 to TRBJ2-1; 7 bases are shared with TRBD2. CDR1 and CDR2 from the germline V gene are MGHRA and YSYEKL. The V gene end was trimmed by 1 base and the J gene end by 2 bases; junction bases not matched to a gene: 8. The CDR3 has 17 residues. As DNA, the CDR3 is TGCGCCAGCAGCCAAGGGGGAGCTAGCGGTCCCTACAATGAGCAGTTCTTC. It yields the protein CASSQGGASGPYNEQFF.

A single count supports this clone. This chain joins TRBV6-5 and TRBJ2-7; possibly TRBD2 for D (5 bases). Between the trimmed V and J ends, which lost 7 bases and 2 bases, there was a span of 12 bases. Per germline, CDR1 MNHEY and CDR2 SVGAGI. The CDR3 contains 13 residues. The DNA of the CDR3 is TGTGCCAGCACCCGAGGGCAGCCCTACGAGCAGTACTTC. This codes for CASTRGQPYEQYF.